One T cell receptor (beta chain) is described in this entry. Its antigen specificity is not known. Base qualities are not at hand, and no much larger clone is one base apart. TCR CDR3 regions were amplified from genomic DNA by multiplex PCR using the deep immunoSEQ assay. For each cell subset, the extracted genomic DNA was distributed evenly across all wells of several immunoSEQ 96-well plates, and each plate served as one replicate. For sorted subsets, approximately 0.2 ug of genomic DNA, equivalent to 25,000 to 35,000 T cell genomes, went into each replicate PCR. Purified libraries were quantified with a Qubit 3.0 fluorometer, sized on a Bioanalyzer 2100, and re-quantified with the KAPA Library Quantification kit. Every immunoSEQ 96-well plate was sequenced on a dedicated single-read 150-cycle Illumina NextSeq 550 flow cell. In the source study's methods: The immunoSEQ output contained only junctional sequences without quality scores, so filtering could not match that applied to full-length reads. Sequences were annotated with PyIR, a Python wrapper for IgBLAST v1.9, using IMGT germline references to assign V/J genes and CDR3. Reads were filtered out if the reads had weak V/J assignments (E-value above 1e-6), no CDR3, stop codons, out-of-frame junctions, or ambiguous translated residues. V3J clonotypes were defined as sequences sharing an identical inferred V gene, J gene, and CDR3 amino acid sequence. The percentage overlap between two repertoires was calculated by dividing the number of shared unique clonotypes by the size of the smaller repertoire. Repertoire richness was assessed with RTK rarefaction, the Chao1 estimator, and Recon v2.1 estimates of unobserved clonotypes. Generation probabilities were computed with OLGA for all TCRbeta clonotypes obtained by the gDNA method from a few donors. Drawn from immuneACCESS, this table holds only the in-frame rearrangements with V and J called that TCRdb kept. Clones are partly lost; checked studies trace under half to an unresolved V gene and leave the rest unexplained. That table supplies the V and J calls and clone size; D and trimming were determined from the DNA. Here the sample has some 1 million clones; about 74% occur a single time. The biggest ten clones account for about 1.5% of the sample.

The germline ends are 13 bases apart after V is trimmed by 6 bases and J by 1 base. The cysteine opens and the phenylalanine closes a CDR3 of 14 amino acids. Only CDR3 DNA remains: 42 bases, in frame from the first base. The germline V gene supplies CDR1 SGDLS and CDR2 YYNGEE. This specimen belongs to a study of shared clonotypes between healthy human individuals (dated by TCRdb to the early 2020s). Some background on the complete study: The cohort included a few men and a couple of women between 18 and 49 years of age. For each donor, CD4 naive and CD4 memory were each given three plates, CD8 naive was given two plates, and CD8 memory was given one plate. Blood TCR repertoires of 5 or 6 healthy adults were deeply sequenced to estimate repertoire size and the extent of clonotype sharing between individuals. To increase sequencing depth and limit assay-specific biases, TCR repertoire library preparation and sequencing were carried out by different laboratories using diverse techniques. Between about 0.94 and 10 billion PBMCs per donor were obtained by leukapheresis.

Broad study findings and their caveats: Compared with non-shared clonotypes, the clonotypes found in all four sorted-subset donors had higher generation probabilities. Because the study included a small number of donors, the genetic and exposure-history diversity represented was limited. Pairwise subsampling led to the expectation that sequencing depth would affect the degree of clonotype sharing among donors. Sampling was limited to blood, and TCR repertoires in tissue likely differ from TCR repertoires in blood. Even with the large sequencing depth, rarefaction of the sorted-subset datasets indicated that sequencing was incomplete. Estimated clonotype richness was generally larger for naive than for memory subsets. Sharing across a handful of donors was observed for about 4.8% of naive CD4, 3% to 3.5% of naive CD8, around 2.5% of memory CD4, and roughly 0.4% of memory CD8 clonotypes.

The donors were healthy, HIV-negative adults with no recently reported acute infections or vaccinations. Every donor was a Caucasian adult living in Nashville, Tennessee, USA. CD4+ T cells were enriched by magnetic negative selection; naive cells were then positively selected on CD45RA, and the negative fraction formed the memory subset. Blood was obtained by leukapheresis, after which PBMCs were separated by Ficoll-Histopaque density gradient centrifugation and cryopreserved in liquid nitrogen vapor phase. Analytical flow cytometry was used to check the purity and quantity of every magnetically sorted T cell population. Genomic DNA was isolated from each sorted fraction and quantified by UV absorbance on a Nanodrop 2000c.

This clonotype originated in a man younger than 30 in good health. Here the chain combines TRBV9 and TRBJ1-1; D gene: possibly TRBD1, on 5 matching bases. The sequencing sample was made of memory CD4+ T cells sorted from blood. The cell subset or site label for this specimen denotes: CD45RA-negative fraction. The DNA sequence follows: TGTGCCAGCACCATAGACAGCAAGAACACTGAAGCTTTCTTT. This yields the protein CASTIDSKNTEAFF.